This T cell receptor (beta chain) was sequenced in a study of T cells in Graves' hyperthyroidism and ophthalmopathy. Study-wide results and limits: Within blood appeared most thyroid clonotypes that had expanded above 0.001.

This clonotype was found many times. The antigen is undetermined. Germline CDR1 reads SNHLY; CDR2 reads FYNNEI. The V gene lost 3 bases and the J gene lost 3 bases, with 12 bases spanning the gap. This CDR3 spans 15 amino acids. RNA transcripts provided the source from which TCR beta CDR3 regions were amplified. The HTBI set primed first-round TCR CDR3 RT-PCR. From the multiplex PCR reads, TCRdb called clonotypes with MiXCR, one entry per CDR3 protein. The data contain about 400,000 distinct CDR3 sequences, around 14% of them seen just once; the ten biggest clones take up approximately 32%. The V call is TRBV2, the J call TRBJ2-1, with TRBD2 as a possible D gene (6 bases). The TCR sequence derives from a woman aged 25-40 years with Graves' hyperthyroidism. Sample: blood. In nucleotides, the CDR3 is TGTGCCAGCAGTGATTGGAGGGGAGGCTACAATGAGCAGTTCTTC. It codes for CASSDWRGGYNEQFF. The full variable domain, in which reference TRBV2 and TRBJ2-1 provide the parts outside the CDR3, is EPEVTQTPSHQVTQMGQEVILRCVPISNHLYFYWYRQILGQKVEFLVSFYNNEISEKSEIFDDQFSVERPDGSNFTLKIRSTKLEDSAMYFCASSDWRGGYNEQFFGPGTRLTVL.